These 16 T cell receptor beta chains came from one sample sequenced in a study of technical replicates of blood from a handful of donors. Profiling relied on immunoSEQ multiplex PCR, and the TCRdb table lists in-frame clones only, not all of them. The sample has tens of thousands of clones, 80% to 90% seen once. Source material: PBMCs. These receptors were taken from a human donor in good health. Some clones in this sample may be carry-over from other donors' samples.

The DNA for the CDR3 is TGTGCCAGCAGCCCGACGGACAGTGAGCTGAACACTGAAGCTTTCTTT. It specifies CASSPTDSELNTEAFF. This chain uses TRBV7-8 with TRBJ1-1; tentative D call: TRBD1 (6 bases). Germline values: CDR1 SGHVS, CDR2 FQNEAQ. The CDR3 is 16 residues long. The V end was cut by 5 bases, the J end by 0 bases, with 16 bases between.

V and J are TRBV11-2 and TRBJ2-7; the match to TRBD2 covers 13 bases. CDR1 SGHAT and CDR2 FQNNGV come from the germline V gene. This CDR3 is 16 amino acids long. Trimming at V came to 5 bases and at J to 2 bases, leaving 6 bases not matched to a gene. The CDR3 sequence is CASSPHTSGGAYEQYF. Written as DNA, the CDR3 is TGTGCCAGCAGCCCGCACACTAGCGGGGGGGCCTACGAGCAGTACTTC. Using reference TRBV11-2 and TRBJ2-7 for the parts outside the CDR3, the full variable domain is EAGVAQSPRYKIIEKRQSVAFWCNPISGHATLYWYQQILGQGPKLLIQFQNNGVVDDSQLPKDRFSAERLKGVDSTLKIQPAKLEDSAVYLCASSPHTSGGAYEQYFGPGTRLTVT.

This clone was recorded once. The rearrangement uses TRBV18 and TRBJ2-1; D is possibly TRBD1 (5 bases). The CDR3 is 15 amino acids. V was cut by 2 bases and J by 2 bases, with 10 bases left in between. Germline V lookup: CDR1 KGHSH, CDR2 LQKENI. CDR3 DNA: TGTGCCAGCTCACCAGGGGCCCAGACCTACAATGAGCAGTTCTTC. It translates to CASSPGAQTYNEQFF.

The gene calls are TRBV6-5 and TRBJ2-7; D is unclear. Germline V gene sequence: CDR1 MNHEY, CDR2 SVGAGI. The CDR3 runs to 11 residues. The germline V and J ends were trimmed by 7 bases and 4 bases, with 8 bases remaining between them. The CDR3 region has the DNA TGTGCCAGCAAGACACGGTACGAGCAGTACTTC. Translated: CASKTRYEQYF.

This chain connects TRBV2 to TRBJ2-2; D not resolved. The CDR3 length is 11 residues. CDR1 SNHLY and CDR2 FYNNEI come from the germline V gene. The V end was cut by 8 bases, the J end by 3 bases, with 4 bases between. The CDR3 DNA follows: TGTGCCAGCCTTTACACCGGGGAGCTGTTTTTT. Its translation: CASLYTGELFF.

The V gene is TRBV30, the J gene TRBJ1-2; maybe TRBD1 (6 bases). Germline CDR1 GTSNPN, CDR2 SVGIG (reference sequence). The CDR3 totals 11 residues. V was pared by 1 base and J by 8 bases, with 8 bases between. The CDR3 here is CAWSAGQGYTF. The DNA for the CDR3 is TGTGCCTGGAGTGCCGGACAGGGCTACACCTTC.

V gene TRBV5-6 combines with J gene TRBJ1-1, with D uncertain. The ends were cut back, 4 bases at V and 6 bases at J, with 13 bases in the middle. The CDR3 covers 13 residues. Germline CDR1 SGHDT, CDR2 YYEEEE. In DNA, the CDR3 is TGTGCCAGCAGCCCCTCAATGGGAGCTGAAGCTTTCTTT. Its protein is CASSPSMGAEAFF. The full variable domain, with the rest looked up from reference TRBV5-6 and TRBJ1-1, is DAGVTQSPTHLIKTRGQQVTLRCSPKSGHDTVSWYQQALGQGPQFIFQYYEEEERQRGNFPDRFSGHQFPNYSSELNVNALLLGDSALYLCASSPSMGAEAFFGQGTRLTVV.

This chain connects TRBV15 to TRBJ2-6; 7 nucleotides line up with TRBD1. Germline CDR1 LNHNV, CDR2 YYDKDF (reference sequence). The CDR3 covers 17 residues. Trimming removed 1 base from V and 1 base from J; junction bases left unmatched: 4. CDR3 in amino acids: CATSRGTGNSGANVLTF. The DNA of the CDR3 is TGTGCCACCAGCAGAGGGACAGGCAATTCTGGGGCCAACGTCCTGACTTTC.

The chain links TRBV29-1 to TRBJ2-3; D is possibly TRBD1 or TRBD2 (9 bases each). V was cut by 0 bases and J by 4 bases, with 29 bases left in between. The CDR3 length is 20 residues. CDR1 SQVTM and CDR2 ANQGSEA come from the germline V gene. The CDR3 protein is CSVEDLDRGRSGGRSDTQYF. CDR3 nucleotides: TGCAGCGTTGAAGACTTAGACAGGGGGAGGAGCGGGGGGCGGTCAGATACGCAGTATTTT.

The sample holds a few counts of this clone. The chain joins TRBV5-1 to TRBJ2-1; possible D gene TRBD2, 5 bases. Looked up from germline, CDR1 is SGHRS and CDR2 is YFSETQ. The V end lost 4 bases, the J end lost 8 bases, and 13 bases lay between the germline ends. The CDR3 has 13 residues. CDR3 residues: CASSPRWGDEQFF. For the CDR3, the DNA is TGCGCCAGCAGCCCGCGATGGGGAGATGAGCAGTTCTTC.

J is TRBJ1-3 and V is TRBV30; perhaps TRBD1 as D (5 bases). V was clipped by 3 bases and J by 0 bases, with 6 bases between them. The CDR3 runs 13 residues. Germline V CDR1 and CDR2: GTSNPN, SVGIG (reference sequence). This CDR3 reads CAWRGLSGNTIYF. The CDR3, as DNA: TGTGCCTGGAGGGGGCTCTCTGGAAACACCATATATTTT.

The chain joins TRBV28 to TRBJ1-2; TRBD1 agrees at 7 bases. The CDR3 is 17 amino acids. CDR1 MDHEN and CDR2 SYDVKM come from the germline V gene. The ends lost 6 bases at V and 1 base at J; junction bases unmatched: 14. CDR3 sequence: CASRSPTGVILNYGYTF. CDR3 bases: TGTGCCAGCAGATCTCCTACAGGGGTGATACTTAACTATGGCTACACCTTC.

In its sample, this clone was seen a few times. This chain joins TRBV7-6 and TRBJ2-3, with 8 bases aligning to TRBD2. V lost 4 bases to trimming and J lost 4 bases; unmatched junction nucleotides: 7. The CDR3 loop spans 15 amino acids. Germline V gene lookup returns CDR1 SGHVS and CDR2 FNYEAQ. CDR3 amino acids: CASSSHSGEADTQYF. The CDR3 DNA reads TGTGCCAGCAGCTCACATAGCGGGGAGGCAGATACGCAGTATTTT.

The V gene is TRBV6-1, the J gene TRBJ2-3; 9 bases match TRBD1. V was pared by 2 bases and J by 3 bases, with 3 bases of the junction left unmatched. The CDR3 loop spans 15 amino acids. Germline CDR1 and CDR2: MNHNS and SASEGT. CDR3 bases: TGTGCCAGCAGTGAATGGGACAGGGTTACAGATACGCAGTATTTT. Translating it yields CASSEWDRVTDTQYF.

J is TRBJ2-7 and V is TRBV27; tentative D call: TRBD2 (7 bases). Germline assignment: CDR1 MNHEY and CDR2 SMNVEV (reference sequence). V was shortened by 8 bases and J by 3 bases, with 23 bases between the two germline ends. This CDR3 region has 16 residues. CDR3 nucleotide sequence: TGTGCCAGCCGCCGAGGGGGGGGCCCAAGTGGCTACGAGCAGTACTTC. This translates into CASRRGGGPSGYEQYF.

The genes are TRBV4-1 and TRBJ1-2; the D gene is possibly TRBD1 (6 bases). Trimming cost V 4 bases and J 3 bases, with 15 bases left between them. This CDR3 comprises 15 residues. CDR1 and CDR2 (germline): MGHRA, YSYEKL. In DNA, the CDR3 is TGCGCCAGCAGCCCTTTGGCGGGGGGCGACTATGGCTACACCTTC. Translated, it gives CASSPLAGGDYGYTF.